What follows is one TCR beta chain and its context. Per the original methods: Amplifying reference gene primers gave estimates of nucleated cell counts. The data were produced by immunoSEQ multiplex PCR, yet TCRdb's version contains in-frame clones alone and is incomplete. The D gene and trimming were derived from the DNA, and the V and J assignments and clone size from that table. Found here are roughly 100,000 clones, more than 80% of them singletons; the top ten hold 3% to 4.5%. The sample originates from a study of blood T cell repertoires in COVID-19. Turning to the study itself: Both acute and convalescent COVID-19 samples were obtained from the United States, Italy and Spain. PBMCs, B-cell-depleted T cells, or T cells provided the cDNA or gDNA that made up the material.

V lost 0 bases, J lost 3 bases, and 9 bases lay in between. Germline assignment: CDR1 GTSNPN and CDR2 SVGIG (reference sequence). The CDR3 loop spans 14 amino acids. Sequences were obtained from peripheral blood. This clonotype originated in a woman in her fifties or sixties with acute or convalescent COVID-19. This sequence joins TRBV30 and TRBJ1-5; D unresolved. The CDR3 coding sequence is TGTGCCTGGAGTGTAAGCACCTTCAATCAGCCCCAGCATTTT. Translating it yields CAWSVSTFNQPQHF.